Following are 28 T cell receptor beta chains from one sample sequenced in a study of blood T cells in healthy people across ages. Alongside a J-beta primer mix, a sample-barcoded 5' primer served in a second PCR lasting roughly 7 to 11 cycles. TCRdb reanalysed the 5' RACE reads using MiXCR and keeps one entry per CDR3 protein. Among 590,000 or so distinct CDR3 sequences listed, around 31% were seen once. Sequenced material: blood. Receptor source: a woman older than 75 in good health.

The table lists this clonotype with a few counts. This chain uses TRBV6-1 with TRBJ1-1; D gene uncertain. The V gene's germline CDR1 is MNHNS and CDR2 SASEGT. This CDR3 is built from 13 residues. Trimming pared 6 bases from V and 1 base from J, leaving 9 bases between. CDR3 DNA: TGTGCCAGCAGATTTGGGAGGAACACTGAAGCTTTCTTT. This translates into CASRFGRNTEAFF.

This sequence joins TRBV7-2 and TRBJ1-1; D gene uncertain. Germline-derived CDR1 and CDR2 are SGHTA and FQGNSA. This CDR3 is built from 12 residues. Trimming took off 11 bases at V and 8 bases at J, with 18 bases between the two ends. CDR3 in amino acids: CASDTTSWEAFF. The CDR3 DNA sequence: TGTGCCTCAGACACAACCTCGTGGGAAGCTTTCTTT.

The chain links TRBV20-1 to TRBJ2-2; either TRBD1 or TRBD2 may supply D (6 bases each). Trimming removed 5 bases from V and 7 bases from J, with 20 bases in between. CDR1 and CDR2 from the germline V gene are DFQATT and SNEGSKA (reference sequence). The CDR3 is 15 amino acids. The CDR3 is CSAGRLDGGGGELFF. Written as DNA, the CDR3 is TGCAGTGCTGGGCGGCTGGACGGAGGGGGCGGGGAGCTGTTTTTT.

The J gene is TRBJ2-6, the V gene TRBV13; TRBD2 might be the D (5 bases). This CDR3 comprises 16 residues. Germline V lookup: CDR1 PRHDT, CDR2 FYEKMQ (reference sequence). Trimming took off 2 bases at V and 2 bases at J, with 10 bases between the two ends. DNA for the CDR3: TGTGCCAGCAGCTTAAGGAGGAACCCTGGGGCCAACGTCCTGACTTTC. Translated: CASSLRRNPGANVLTF.

On this clonotype: With a much larger clone just one base away, this may be a read error. The chain joins TRBV30 to TRBJ2-5; TRBD2 is a possible D gene (7 bases). Per the germline V gene, CDR1 is GTSNPN and CDR2 is SVGIG (reference sequence). Trimming took off 2 bases at V and 11 bases at J, with 24 bases between the two ends. The CDR3 runs to 15 residues. The CDR3 region has the DNA TGTGCCTGGAGTCCAAATCGGGGGGCCCTCAATGAGCAGTACTTC. Translation gives CAWSPNRGALNEQYF.

With regard to this clonotype: A read error may explain this, as a much larger clone is one base away. J is TRBJ2-1 and V is TRBV20-1; 10 bases map to TRBD2. The J call may be faulty, since TRBJ2-7 better matches the DNA end. Germline V lookup: CDR1 DFQATT, CDR2 SNEGSKA (reference sequence). The CDR3 length is 18 residues. The CDR3 is CSARGNSGGTSSYNEQYF. The CDR3 DNA sequence: TGCAGTGCTAGGGGCAATAGCGGGGGGACCAGCTCCTACAATGAGCAGTACTTC.

This clonotype has ten or more counts. J is TRBJ1-2 and V is TRBV10-3; possible D gene TRBD1, 5 bases. V dropped 7 bases and J dropped 0 bases, with 18 bases sitting between them. CDR1 and CDR2 from the germline V gene are ENHRY and SYGVKD. The CDR3 runs 16 residues. CDR3 sequence reads: CAITGKQELTNYGYTF. The CDR3 coding sequence is TGTGCCATCACCGGGAAACAGGAACTGACTAACTATGGCTACACCTTC.

DNA of the CDR3: TGTGCCAGCAGCTACCAGGGTGAAATGAATGAGCAGTTCTTC. Translated: CASSYQGEMNEQFF. The V gene is TRBV7-9, the J gene TRBJ2-1; D is perhaps TRBD1 (5 bases). Trimming shortened V by 4 bases and J by 7 bases, and 14 bases separated the two germline ends. The germline V gene encodes CDR1 SEHNR and CDR2 FQNEAQ (reference sequence). The CDR3 loop spans 14 amino acids.

In this sample, this clonotype turned up many times. The chain links TRBV27 to TRBJ2-7; no firm D call. V gave up 2 bases and J gave up 5 bases, with 10 bases separating them. The CDR3 loop spans 13 amino acids. Germline assignment: CDR1 MNHEY and CDR2 SMNVEV (reference sequence). The CDR3 DNA reads TGTGCCAGCAGTTTAACCGCTCGGAACGAGCAGTACTTC. Amino acids: CASSLTARNEQYF.

Note on this clonotype: This sequence may be a read error, since a much larger clone differs from it by one base. This chain connects TRBV6-5 to TRBJ1-1, with TRBD1 matching 10 bases. Germline V gene sequence: CDR1 MNHEY, CDR2 SVGAGI. The CDR3 extends over 15 amino acids. The CDR3 bases are TGTGCCAACAGTTGGGGCGTCGGACAGGGGGCTGAAGCTTTCTTT. As protein: CANSWGVGQGAEAFF.

The table lists this clonotype with a few counts. This sequence joins TRBV21-1 and TRBJ2-7; the DNA was not compared with TRBD2, the D call given in the table. TRBV21-1 constitutes a pseudogene. CDR3 length: 16 residues. CDR3 sequence: CASSRPSSGYSYEQYF. DNA of the CDR3: TGTGCCAGCAGTCGTCCTTCTAGCGGATACTCCTACGAGCAGTACTTC.

Many counts were recorded for this clonotype. The CDR3 region is CASTGGSTDTQYF. In DNA form, the CDR3 reads TGCGCCAGCACCGGGGGGAGCACAGATACGCAGTATTTT. The V gene is TRBV4-1, the J gene TRBJ2-3; TRBD2 aligns across 7 bases. Germline CDR1 reads MGHRA; CDR2 reads YSYEKL. J gave up 0 bases and V 7 bases, and 1 base lay outside the gene matches. This CDR3 is built from 13 residues.

The chain combines TRBV20-1 with TRBJ2-1; D gene ambiguous. Germline CDR1 DFQATT, CDR2 SNEGSKA (reference sequence). V lost 0 bases and J 10 bases, leaving 10 bases between the germline ends. The CDR3 loop spans 12 amino acids. The CDR3 nucleotides read TGCAGTGCTAGAGAAGGGAACCGGGAGCAGTTCTTC. The encoded protein is CSAREGNREQFF.

This clonotype was counted many times. V and J are TRBV20-1 and TRBJ2-7, with D possibly matching TRBD1 (6 bases). Per germline, CDR1 DFQATT and CDR2 SNEGSKA (reference sequence). Trimming pared 5 bases from V and 7 bases from J, leaving 12 bases between. The CDR3 has 11 residues. The CDR3 reads CSAWTAREQYF. CDR3 coding DNA: TGCAGTGCTTGGACAGCGAGGGAGCAGTACTTC.

The table lists this clonotype with many counts. This chain uses TRBV20-1 with TRBJ2-5, with D possibly being TRBD2 (6 bases). The CDR3 extends over 14 amino acids. Germline V CDR1 and CDR2: DFQATT, SNEGSKA (reference sequence). The V end lost 6 bases, the J end lost 5 bases, and 19 bases lay between the germline ends. CDR3 loop: CSAPISGLRETQYF. The CDR3 bases are TGCAGTGCGCCGATAAGCGGGTTACGGGAGACCCAGTACTTC.

This clonotype occurred a few times. The chain recombines TRBV15 with TRBJ1-1; tentatively, D is TRBD1 (6 bases). The V gene's germline CDR1 is LNHNV and CDR2 YYDKDF (reference sequence). The CDR3 has 12 residues. Trimming shortened V by 3 bases and J by 7 bases, and 9 bases separated the two germline ends. CDR3 region: CATSRAQGEAFF. DNA of the CDR3: TGTGCCACCAGCAGGGCACAGGGTGAAGCTTTCTTT.

CDR3 loop: CASSVAGSPYNEQFF. CDR3 nucleotide sequence: TGTGCCAGCAGCGTAGCAGGGTCCCCCTACAATGAGCAGTTCTTC. This rearrangement joins TRBV9 to TRBJ2-1; perhaps TRBD1 as D (5 bases). There are 15 residues in the CDR3. Trimming removed 0 bases from V and 2 bases from J, with 9 bases in between. The germline gives CDR1 SGDLS, CDR2 YYNGEE.

This clonotype was observed at least ten times. The chain employs TRBV29-1 and TRBJ2-3, with 9 bases that match TRBD2. The V gene end was trimmed by 2 bases and the J gene end by 3 bases; junction bases not matched to a gene: 3. This CDR3 comprises 14 residues. Germline loops: CDR1 SQVTM, CDR2 ANQGSEA. The CDR3 protein is CSVEMAGGTDTQYF. The CDR3 DNA reads as TGCAGCGTTGAAATGGCGGGGGGGACAGATACGCAGTATTTT.

This clonotype was observed many times. The J gene is TRBJ2-3, the V gene TRBV7-2; D call uncertain. Germline V gene data show CDR1 as SGHTA and CDR2 as FQGNSA. The CDR3 is made up of 12 amino acids. Trimming took 5 bases from V and 2 from J, leaving 5 bases between them. DNA for the CDR3: TGTGCCAGCAGCCCAGACACAGATACGCAGTATTTT. Protein product: CASSPDTDTQYF.

The V gene is TRBV5-1, the J gene TRBJ2-5; 10 bases map to TRBD2. Germline CDR1 SGHRS, CDR2 YFSETQ. The CDR3 is 15 residues long. Unmatched junction bases numbered 5, after V lost 1 base and J lost 5 bases. The CDR3 region is CASSLKRGGLETQYF. Written as DNA, the CDR3 is TGCGCCAGCAGCTTGAAGCGGGGGGGCCTGGAGACCCAGTACTTC.

The V call is TRBV5-4, the J call TRBJ1-2; 8 bases match TRBD1. The CDR3 extends over 13 amino acids. V dropped 6 bases and J dropped 4; count of bases not matched to a gene: 5. Germline CDR1 is SGHNT and CDR2 is YYREEE (reference sequence). DNA for the CDR3: TGTGCCAGCAATCGGGGACAGGCCTATGGCTACACCTTC. The encoded protein is CASNRGQAYGYTF.

Many counts were recorded for this clonotype. The chain employs TRBV7-2 and TRBJ2-7; 9 positions agree with TRBD2. CDR1 is SGHTA, CDR2 FQGNSA, per germline. The trim removed 6 bases at V and 6 bases at J, leaving 12 bases unmatched. This CDR3 comprises 15 residues. For the CDR3, the DNA is TGTGCCAGCAGTGAGCGGCGGGGGGGCCTGGGCGAGCAGTACTTC. This translates into CASSERRGGLGEQYF.

This clonotype has a count of ten or more. The chain is built from TRBV30 and TRBJ2-7, with 8 bases identical to TRBD1. This CDR3 region has 17 residues. The V and J ends lost 3 bases and 1 base, in that order; junction bases with no gene match: 14. The germline V gene has CDR1 GTSNPN and CDR2 SVGIG (reference sequence). The CDR3 here is CAWRADRDRRLSYEQYF. The CDR3 nucleotides read TGTGCCTGGAGAGCCGATCGGGACAGGCGTCTGTCCTACGAGCAGTACTTC.

There are many counts of this clonotype. This chain links TRBV15 with TRBJ2-3, with D perhaps matching TRBD2 (6 bases). Trimming removed 5 bases from V and 0 bases from J, with 15 bases in between. The CDR3 loop spans 16 amino acids. Germline V gene sequence: CDR1 LNHNV, CDR2 YYDKDF (reference sequence). The CDR3 reads CATSLGDLSSTDTQYF. CDR3 sequence (DNA): TGTGCCACCAGCCTAGGGGACTTATCTAGCACAGATACGCAGTATTTT.

This clonotype was seen many times. This chain joins TRBV7-2 and TRBJ1-2; D is unresolved. In germline, CDR1 is SGHTA, CDR2 FQGNSA. The V end lost 1 base, the J end lost 4 bases, and 10 bases lay between the germline ends. This CDR3 comprises 14 residues. The CDR3 DNA follows: TGTGCCAGCAGCTTAGATGGAGTGGGCTATGGCTACACCTTC. Encoded protein: CASSLDGVGYGYTF.

This clonotype was counted many times. The chain employs TRBV18 and TRBJ2-7, with D possibly matching TRBD1 (5 bases). Trimming cost V 4 bases and J 5 bases, with 18 bases left between them. From germline, CDR1 is KGHSH and CDR2 LQKENI. CDR3 length equals 15 residues. The CDR3 sequence: CASSLPRAVGNEQYF. CDR3 nucleotides: TGTGCCAGCTCACTACCCAGGGCTGTGGGGAACGAGCAGTACTTC.

The table lists this clonotype with many counts. One junction end disagrees with the germline gene, perhaps due to a read error. The gene calls are TRBV5-1 and TRBJ2-1; possible D gene TRBD2, 6 bases. The CDR3 sequence is 15 residues long. Per the germline V gene, CDR1 is SGHRS and CDR2 is YFSETQ. This CDR3 reads CASSLEGSSYNEQFF. The CDR3 nucleotides are TGTGCCAGCAGCTTGGAGGGCAGCTCCTACAATGAGCAGTTCTTC.

This clonotype was seen at least ten times. The rearrangement joins TRBV7-2 to TRBJ2-5; TRBD2 is a possible D gene (7 bases). Looked up from germline, CDR1 is SGHTA and CDR2 is FQGNSA. This CDR3 has 15 amino acids. V was trimmed by 3 bases and J by 12 bases, leaving 23 bases between them. CDR3 in DNA: TGTGCCAGCAGCTTGGAGGGGGATGGGGGGGTCTCGGAGTACTTC. As protein: CASSLEGDGGVSEYF.